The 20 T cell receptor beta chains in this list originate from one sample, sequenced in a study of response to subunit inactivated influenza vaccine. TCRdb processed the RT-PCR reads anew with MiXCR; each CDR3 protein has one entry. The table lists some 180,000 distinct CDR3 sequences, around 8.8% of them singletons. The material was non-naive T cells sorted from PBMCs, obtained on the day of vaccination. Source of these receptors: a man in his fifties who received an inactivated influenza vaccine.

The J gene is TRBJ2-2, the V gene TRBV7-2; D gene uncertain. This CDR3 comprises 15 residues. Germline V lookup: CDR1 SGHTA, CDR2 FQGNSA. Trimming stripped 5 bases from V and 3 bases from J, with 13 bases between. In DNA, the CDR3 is TGTGCCAGCAGCCAGCGTCACGGTTACACCGGGGAGCTGTTTTTT. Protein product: CASSQRHGYTGELFF.

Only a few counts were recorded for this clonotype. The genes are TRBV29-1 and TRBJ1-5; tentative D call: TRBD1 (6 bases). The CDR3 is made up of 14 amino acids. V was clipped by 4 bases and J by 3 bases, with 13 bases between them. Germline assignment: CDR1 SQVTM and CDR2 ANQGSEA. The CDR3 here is CSVVPGDINQPQHF. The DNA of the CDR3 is TGCAGCGTTGTCCCAGGGGATATCAATCAGCCCCAGCATTTT.

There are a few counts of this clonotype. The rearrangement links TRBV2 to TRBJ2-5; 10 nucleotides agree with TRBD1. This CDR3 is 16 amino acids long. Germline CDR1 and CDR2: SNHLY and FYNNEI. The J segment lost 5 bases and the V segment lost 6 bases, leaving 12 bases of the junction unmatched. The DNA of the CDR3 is TGTGCCAGCAGCAGCTACAGGACAGGGGGAAAGGAGACCCAGTACTTC. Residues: CASSSYRTGGKETQYF.

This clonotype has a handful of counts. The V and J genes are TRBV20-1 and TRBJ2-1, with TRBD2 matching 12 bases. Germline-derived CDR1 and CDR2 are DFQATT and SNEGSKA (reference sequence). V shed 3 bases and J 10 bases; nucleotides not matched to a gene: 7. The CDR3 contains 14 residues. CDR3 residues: CSASFSLAGGEQFF. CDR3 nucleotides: TGCAGTGCTAGTTTTTCCCTAGCGGGGGGGGAGCAGTTCTTC.

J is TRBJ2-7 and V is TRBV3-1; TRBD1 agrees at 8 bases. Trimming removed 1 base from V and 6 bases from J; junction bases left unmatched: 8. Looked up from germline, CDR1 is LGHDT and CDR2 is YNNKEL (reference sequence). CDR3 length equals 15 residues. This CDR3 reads CASSQATGAEGEQYF. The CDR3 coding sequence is TGTGCCAGCAGCCAAGCGACAGGGGCTGAGGGCGAGCAGTACTTC.

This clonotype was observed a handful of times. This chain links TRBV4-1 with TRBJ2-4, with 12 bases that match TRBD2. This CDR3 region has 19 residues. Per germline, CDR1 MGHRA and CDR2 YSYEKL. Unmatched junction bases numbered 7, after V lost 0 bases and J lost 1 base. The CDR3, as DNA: TGCGCCAGCAGCCAAGAGGCTAGCGGGGGGGCCGCGGCCAAAAACATTCAGTACTTC. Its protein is CASSQEASGGAAAKNIQYF.

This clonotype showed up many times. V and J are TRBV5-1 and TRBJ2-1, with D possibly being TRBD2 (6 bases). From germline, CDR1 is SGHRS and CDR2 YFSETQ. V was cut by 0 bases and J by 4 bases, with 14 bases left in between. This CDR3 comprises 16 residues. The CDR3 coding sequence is TGCGCCAGCAGCTTGGAGGTGGGGCGGGGTTACAATGAGCAGTTCTTC. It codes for CASSLEVGRGYNEQFF. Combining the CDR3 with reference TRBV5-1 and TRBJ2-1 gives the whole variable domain KAGVTQTPRYLIKTRGQQVTLSCSPISGHRSVSWYQQTPGQGLQFLFEYFSETQRNKGNFPGRFSGRQFSNSRSEMNVSTLELGDSALYLCASSLEVGRGYNEQFFGPGTRLTVL.

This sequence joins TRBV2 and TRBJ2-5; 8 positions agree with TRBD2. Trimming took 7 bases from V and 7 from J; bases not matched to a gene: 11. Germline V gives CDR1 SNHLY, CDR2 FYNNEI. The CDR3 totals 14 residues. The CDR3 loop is CASIKSPREGTQYF. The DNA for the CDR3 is TGTGCCAGCATTAAAAGTCCTCGGGAGGGGACCCAGTACTTC.

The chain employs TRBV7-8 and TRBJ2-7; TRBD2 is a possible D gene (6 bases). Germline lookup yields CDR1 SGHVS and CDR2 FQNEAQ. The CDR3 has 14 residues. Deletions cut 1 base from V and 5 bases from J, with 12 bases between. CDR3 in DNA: TGTGCCAGCAGCTTAGTAGCGGCGGGTGACGAGCAGTACTTC. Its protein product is CASSLVAAGDEQYF. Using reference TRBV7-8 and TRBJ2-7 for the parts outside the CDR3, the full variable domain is GAGVSQSPRYKVAKRGQDVALRCDPISGHVSLFWYQQALGQGPEFLTYFQNEAQLDKSGLPSDRFFAERPEGSVSTLKIQRTQQEDSAVYLCASSLVAAGDEQYFGPGTRLTVT.

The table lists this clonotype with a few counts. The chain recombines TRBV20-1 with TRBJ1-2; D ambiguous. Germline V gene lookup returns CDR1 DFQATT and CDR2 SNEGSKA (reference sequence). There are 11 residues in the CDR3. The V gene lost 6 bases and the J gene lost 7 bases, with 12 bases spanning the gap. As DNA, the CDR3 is TGCAGTGCAAATGACGGGAGTGGCTACACCTTC. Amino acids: CSANDGSGYTF.

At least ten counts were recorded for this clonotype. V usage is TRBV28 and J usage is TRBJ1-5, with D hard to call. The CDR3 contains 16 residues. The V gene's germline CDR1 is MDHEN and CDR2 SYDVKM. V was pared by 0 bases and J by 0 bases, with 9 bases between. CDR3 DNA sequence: TGTGCCAGCAGTTTATGGGATTGGTATAGCAATCAGCCCCAGCATTTT. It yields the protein CASSLWDWYSNQPQHF. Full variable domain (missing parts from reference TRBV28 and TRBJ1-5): DVKVTQSSRYLVKRTGEKVFLECVQDMDHENMFWYRQDPGLGLRLIYFSYDVKMKEKGDIPEGYSVSREKKERFSLILESASTNQTSMYLCASSLWDWYSNQPQHFGDGTRLSIL.

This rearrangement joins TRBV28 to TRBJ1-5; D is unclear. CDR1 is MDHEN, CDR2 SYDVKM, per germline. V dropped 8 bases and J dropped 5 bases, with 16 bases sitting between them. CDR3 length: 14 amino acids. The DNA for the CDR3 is TGTGCCAGCCTCGGGGTGTCCCCATATCAGCCCCAGCATTTT. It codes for CASLGVSPYQPQHF.

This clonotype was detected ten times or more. CDR3 protein: CASRPRPPGLAGGGSSYNEQFF. CDR3 DNA: TGTGCCAGCCGTCCCAGGCCGCCGGGACTAGCGGGAGGGGGAAGCTCCTACAATGAGCAGTTCTTC. The rearrangement links TRBV6-4 to TRBJ2-1, with TRBD2 matching over 16 bases. The CDR3 sequence is 22 residues long. In germline, CDR1 is MRHNA, CDR2 SNTAGT. After removal of 8 bases from V and 0 bases from J, the junction contained 19 bases not matched to a gene.

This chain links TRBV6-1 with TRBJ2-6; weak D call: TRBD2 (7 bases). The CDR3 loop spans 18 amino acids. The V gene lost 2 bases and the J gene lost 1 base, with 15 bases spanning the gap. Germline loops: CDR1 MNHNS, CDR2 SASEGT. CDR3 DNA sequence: TGTGCCAGCAGTGAATTCGGGGGGCTCATTTCTGGGGCCAACGTCCTGACTTTC. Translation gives CASSEFGGLISGANVLTF.

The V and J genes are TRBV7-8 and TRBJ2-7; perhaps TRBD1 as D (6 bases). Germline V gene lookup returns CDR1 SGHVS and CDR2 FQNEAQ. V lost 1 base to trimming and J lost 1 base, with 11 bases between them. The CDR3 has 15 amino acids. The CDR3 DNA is TGTGCCAGCAGCTTAGGGCCAGGGGCATCCTACGAGCAGTACTTC. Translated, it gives CASSLGPGASYEQYF.

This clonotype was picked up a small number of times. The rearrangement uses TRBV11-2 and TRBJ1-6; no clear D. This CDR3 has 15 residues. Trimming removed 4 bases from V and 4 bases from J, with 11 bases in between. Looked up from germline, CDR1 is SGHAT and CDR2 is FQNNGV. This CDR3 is CASSSGSGYNSPLHF. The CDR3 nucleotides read TGTGCCAGCAGCTCTGGGTCCGGATATAATTCACCCCTCCACTTT.

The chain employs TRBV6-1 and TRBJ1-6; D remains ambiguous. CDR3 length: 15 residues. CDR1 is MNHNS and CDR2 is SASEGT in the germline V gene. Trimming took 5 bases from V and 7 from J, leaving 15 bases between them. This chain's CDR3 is CASSPETRTNSPLHF. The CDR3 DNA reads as TGTGCCAGCAGTCCCGAGACACGGACCAATTCACCCCTCCACTTT.

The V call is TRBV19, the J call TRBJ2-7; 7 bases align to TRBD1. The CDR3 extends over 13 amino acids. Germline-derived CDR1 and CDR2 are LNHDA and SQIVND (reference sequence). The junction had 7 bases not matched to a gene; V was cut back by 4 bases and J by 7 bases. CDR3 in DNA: TGTGCCAGTAGTACCGGGACAGCTGGGGAGCAGTACTTC. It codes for CASSTGTAGEQYF.

The CDR3: CATSTGGAETQYF. The CDR3 DNA follows: TGTGCCACCAGTACAGGGGGCGCGGAGACCCAGTACTTC. The chain combines TRBV24-1 with TRBJ2-5; 9 positions agree with TRBD1. This CDR3 has 13 residues. With V trimmed by 6 bases and J by 5 bases, 3 bases remained unmatched. The germline gives CDR1 KGHDR, CDR2 SFDVKD.

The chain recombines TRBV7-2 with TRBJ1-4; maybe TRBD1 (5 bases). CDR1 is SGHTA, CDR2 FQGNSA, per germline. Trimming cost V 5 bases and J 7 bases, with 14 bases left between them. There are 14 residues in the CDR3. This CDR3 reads CASSPGTVGEKLFF. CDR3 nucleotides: TGTGCCAGCAGCCCCGGGACGGTTGGTGAAAAACTGTTTTTT.